The 17 T cell receptor beta chains reported below all come from one sample, sequenced in a study of blood T cell repertoires in COVID-19. The data were produced by immunoSEQ multiplex PCR, yet TCRdb's version contains in-frame clones alone and is incomplete. This table holds a few hundred thousand clones, approximately 87% found once. Material for sequencing was PBMCs or T cells enriched from blood (not recorded which). The receptors were sampled from a woman aged 45-59 years who had recovered from COVID-19.

The chain couples TRBV6-6 to TRBJ1-1; TRBD1 is a possible D gene (5 bases). The ends were cut back, 11 bases at V and 4 bases at J, with 17 bases in the middle. The germline V gene has CDR1 MNHNY and CDR2 SVGAGI (reference sequence). This CDR3 is built from 13 residues. The CDR3 region is CASAGGGGTEAFF. DNA of the CDR3: TGTGCCTCGGCCGGGGGGGGAGGCACTGAAGCTTTCTTT.

The chain carries TRBV19 and TRBJ1-1, with D uncertain. The CDR3 is 15 amino acids. The ends were cut back, 5 bases at V and 0 bases at J, with 13 bases in the middle. In germline, CDR1 is LNHDA, CDR2 SQIVND (reference sequence). The CDR3 DNA is TGTGCCAGTAGTTATCGCAGAACGTTGAACACTGAAGCTTTCTTT. As protein: CASSYRRTLNTEAFF.

This rearrangement joins TRBV25-1 to TRBJ2-7; 9 bases align to TRBD1. This CDR3 has 16 residues. The germline CDR1 and CDR2 sequences are MGHDK and SYGVNS. With V trimmed by 3 bases and J by 5 bases, 11 bases remained unmatched. This CDR3 reads CASSDPGTGFRHEQYF. The CDR3 nucleotides are TGTGCCAGCAGTGATCCGGGGACAGGGTTTAGGCACGAGCAGTACTTC.

V gene TRBV23-1 combines with J gene TRBJ2-7, with 9 bases identical to TRBD1. TRBV23-1 is reported as an ORF; its role is uncertain. The CDR3 loop spans 14 amino acids. With V trimmed by 7 bases and J by 3 bases, 7 bases remained unmatched. CDR3 sequence reads: CASTRGTGLYEQYF. DNA of the CDR3: TGCGCCAGCACGCGGGGGACAGGGCTCTACGAGCAGTACTTC.

The rearrangement uses TRBV5-1 and TRBJ2-1, with 7 bases lining up with TRBD2. Germline-derived CDR1 and CDR2 are SGHRS and YFSETQ. The CDR3 totals 17 residues. The trim removed 0 bases at V and 8 bases at J, leaving 14 bases unmatched. CDR3 loop: CASSLGPAWTSMDEQFF. The CDR3 coding sequence is TGCGCCAGCAGCTTGGGGCCGGCTTGGACTAGTATGGATGAGCAGTTCTTC.

CDR3 sequence (DNA): TGTGCCAGCAGACGACAGGGAATGGGCAATTCACCCCTCCACTTT. Translating it yields CASRRQGMGNSPLHF. V is TRBV28 and J is TRBJ1-6; 7 bases line up with TRBD1. Germline V gene sequence: CDR1 MDHEN, CDR2 SYDVKM. Trimming at V came to 6 bases and at J to 7 bases, leaving 9 bases not matched to a gene. The CDR3 contains 15 residues.

This chain connects TRBV2 to TRBJ2-7; D call uncertain. The CDR3 sequence is 12 residues long. The V end lost 6 bases, the J end lost 2 bases, and 8 bases lay between the germline ends. Germline CDR1 SNHLY, CDR2 FYNNEI. The CDR3 DNA sequence: TGTGCCAGCAGCGCAGGTCCCTACGAGCAGTACTTC. This translates into CASSAGPYEQYF. Using reference TRBV2 and TRBJ2-7 for the parts outside the CDR3, the full variable domain is EPEVTQTPSHQVTQMGQEVILRCVPISNHLYFYWYRQILGQKVEFLVSFYNNEISEKSEIFDDQFSVERPDGSNFTLKIRSTKLEDSAMYFCASSAGPYEQYFGPGTRLTVT.

For the CDR3, the DNA is TGTGCCAGCAGCTTAGGGGGCGTGGGAGAGACCCAGTACTTC. This codes for CASSLGGVGETQYF. J is TRBJ2-5 and V is TRBV11-3; possible D gene TRBD1, 5 bases. The CDR3 runs to 14 residues. CDR1 SGHNT and CDR2 YENEEA come from the germline V gene. The V end was cut by 1 base, the J end by 4 bases, with 10 bases between.

The chain uses TRBV6-5 and TRBJ1-5; no clear D gene. The ends were cut back, 7 bases at V and 4 bases at J, with 5 bases in the middle. The CDR3 covers 11 residues. Germline CDR1 is MNHEY and CDR2 is SVGAGI. This chain's CDR3 is CASKENQPQHF. In DNA, the CDR3 is TGTGCCAGCAAGGAGAATCAGCCCCAGCATTTT.

The rearrangement joins TRBV4-1 to TRBJ1-5, with D unresolved. The CDR3 is 15 residues long. Trimming took 4 bases from V and 7 from J, leaving 17 bases between them. Germline CDR1 and CDR2: MGHRA and YSYEKL. CDR3 sequence (DNA): TGCGCCAGCAGCCCCTCGGGAGCTGGATACCAGCCCCAGCATTTT. It yields the protein CASSPSGAGYQPQHF.

This clone was detected only once. This chain links TRBV6-2 or TRBV6-3 with TRBJ2-1, with TRBD1 identical over 7 bases. Per the germline V gene, CDR1 is MNHEY and CDR2 is SVGEGT. Trimming removed 2 bases from V and 4 bases from J; junction bases left unmatched: 17. CDR3 length: 19 residues. The chain's CDR3 is CASSYPRTGQTEQYNEQFF. CDR3 DNA sequence: TGTGCCAGCAGTTACCCGAGGACAGGCCAGACCGAACAATACAATGAGCAGTTCTTC.

The gene calls are TRBV7-9 and TRBJ2-2; the match to TRBD2 covers 8 bases. The CDR3 totals 16 residues. Unmatched junction bases numbered 9, after V lost 3 bases and J lost 6 bases. CDR1 is SEHNR and CDR2 is FQNEAQ in the germline V gene (reference sequence). The CDR3 region is CASSFFASGFPGELFF. In DNA, the CDR3 is TGTGCCAGCAGCTTTTTTGCTAGCGGGTTTCCCGGGGAGCTGTTTTTT.

This clone showed up many times. The CDR3, as DNA: TGTGCCAGCAGGTATCACTCTAGCGGGGGGGCCGAGTTTGAGCAGTTCTTC. Amino acids: CASRYHSSGGAEFEQFF. The chain employs TRBV2 and TRBJ2-1; the match to TRBD2 covers 12 bases. The J segment lost 9 bases and the V segment lost 6 bases, leaving 15 bases of the junction unmatched. Germline V gene sequence: CDR1 SNHLY, CDR2 FYNNEI. This CDR3 comprises 17 residues.

This clone was counted a few times. The rearrangement uses TRBV9 and TRBJ2-7; D possibly corresponds to TRBD2 (5 bases). The CDR3 runs to 14 residues. Between the trimmed V and J ends, which lost 8 bases and 2 bases, there was a span of 17 bases. Germline assignment: CDR1 SGDLS and CDR2 YYNGEE. CDR3 nucleotide sequence: TGTGCCAGGCGATCGGATCACGGGACCTACGAGCAGTACTTC. It yields the protein CARRSDHGTYEQYF.

This clone was observed a handful of times. The genes are TRBV5-1 and TRBJ1-6, with 8 nucleotides matching TRBD1. The CDR3 is 23 amino acids. Unmatched junction bases numbered 22, after V lost 1 base and J lost 1 base. Germline lookup yields CDR1 SGHRS and CDR2 YFSETQ. The CDR3 DNA sequence: TGCGCCAGCAGCTTGAGGTCCGGGCACTCAGGGGGCGCGTTCGTATCCTATAATTCACCCCTCCACTTT. Translated, it gives CASSLRSGHSGGAFVSYNSPLHF.

The chain is built from TRBV4-1 and TRBJ1-4; perhaps TRBD1 as D (5 bases). Between the trimmed V and J ends, which lost 4 bases and 8 bases, there was a span of 20 bases. The CDR3 is 16 residues long. Germline V lookup: CDR1 MGHRA, CDR2 YSYEKL. CDR3 loop: CASSLTQGREGEKLFF. The CDR3 DNA sequence: TGCGCCAGCAGCCTTACTCAGGGCCGGGAGGGGGAAAAACTGTTTTTT.

This sequence joins TRBV4-3 and TRBJ1-1; D is uncertain. The CDR3 loop spans 16 amino acids. In germline, CDR1 is LGHNA, CDR2 YSLEER. The V gene lost 3 bases and the J gene lost 4 bases, with 18 bases spanning the gap. The CDR3 coding sequence is TGCGCCAGCAGCCAGCCCGACTCCGGGGATGGCACTGAAGCTTTCTTT. Amino acid sequence: CASSQPDSGDGTEAFF.